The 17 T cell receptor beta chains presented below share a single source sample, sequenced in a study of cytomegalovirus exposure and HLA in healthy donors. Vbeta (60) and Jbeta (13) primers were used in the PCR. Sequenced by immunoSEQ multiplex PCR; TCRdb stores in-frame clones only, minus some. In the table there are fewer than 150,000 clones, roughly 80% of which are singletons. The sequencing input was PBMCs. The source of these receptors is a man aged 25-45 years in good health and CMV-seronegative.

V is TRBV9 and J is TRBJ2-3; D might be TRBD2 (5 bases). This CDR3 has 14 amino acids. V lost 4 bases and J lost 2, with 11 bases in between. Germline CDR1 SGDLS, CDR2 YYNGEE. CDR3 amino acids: CASSSGLFTDTQYF. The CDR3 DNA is TGTGCCAGCAGCTCCGGACTCTTCACAGATACGCAGTATTTT.

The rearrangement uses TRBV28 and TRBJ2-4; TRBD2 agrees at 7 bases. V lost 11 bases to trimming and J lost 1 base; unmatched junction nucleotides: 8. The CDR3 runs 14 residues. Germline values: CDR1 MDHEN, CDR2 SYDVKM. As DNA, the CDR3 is TGTGCCGGTGGGAGGGCCGGGGCCAAAAACATTCAGTACTTC. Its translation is CAGGRAGAKNIQYF.

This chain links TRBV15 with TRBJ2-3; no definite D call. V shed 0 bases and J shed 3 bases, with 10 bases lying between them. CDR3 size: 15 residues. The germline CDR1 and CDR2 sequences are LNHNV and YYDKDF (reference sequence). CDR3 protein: CATSREIYGTDTQYF. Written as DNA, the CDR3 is TGTGCCACCAGCAGAGAGATTTACGGGACAGATACGCAGTATTTT.

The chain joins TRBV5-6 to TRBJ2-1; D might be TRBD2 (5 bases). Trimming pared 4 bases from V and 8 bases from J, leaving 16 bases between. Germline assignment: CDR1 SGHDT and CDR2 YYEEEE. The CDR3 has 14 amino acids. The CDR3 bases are TGTGCCAGCAGCGGCCTCGGGGTGGTCGATGAGCAGTTCTTC. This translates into CASSGLGVVDEQFF.

CDR3 sequence reads: CATSRGFGQGRDEAFF. In DNA form, the CDR3 reads TGTGCCACCAGCAGGGGATTCGGACAGGGCAGAGATGAAGCTTTCTTT. The V and J genes are TRBV15 and TRBJ1-1; TRBD1 matches 8 bases. Germline-derived CDR1 and CDR2 are LNHNV and YYDKDF (reference sequence). This CDR3 comprises 16 residues. The junction had 13 bases not matched to a gene; V was cut back by 3 bases and J by 7 bases.

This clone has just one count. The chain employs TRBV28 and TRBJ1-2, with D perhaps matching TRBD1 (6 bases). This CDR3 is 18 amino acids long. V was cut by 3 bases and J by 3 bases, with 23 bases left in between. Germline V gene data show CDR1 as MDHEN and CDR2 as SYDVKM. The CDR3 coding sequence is TGTGCCAGCAGTTTGTCTCTGTCCAGGGGTAGTTTGTACTATGGCTACACCTTC. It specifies CASSLSLSRGSLYYGYTF.

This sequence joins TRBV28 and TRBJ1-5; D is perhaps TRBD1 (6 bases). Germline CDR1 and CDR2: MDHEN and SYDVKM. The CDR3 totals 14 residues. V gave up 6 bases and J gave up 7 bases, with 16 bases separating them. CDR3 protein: CASSRPQGLQPQHF. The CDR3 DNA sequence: TGTGCCAGCAGCCGCCCCCAGGGGTTGCAGCCCCAGCATTTT.

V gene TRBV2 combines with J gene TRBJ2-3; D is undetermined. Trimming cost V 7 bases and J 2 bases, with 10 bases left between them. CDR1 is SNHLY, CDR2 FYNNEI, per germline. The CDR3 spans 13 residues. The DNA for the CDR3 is TGTGCCAGCACGCAGGAATACACAGATACGCAGTATTTT. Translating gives CASTQEYTDTQYF.

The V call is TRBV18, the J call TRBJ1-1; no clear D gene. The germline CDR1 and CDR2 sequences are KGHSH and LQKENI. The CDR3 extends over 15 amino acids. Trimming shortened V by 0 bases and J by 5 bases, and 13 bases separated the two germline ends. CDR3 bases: TGTGCCAGCTCACCACCGGCCGGCGCGGGGACTGAAGCTTTCTTT. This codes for CASSPPAGAGTEAFF.

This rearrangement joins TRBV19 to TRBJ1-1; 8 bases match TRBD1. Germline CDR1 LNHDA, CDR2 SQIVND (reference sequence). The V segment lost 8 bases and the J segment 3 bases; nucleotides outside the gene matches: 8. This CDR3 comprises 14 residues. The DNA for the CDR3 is TGTGCCAGTGAGCGGACAGGGTTACACACTGAAGCTTTCTTT. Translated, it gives CASERTGLHTEAFF.

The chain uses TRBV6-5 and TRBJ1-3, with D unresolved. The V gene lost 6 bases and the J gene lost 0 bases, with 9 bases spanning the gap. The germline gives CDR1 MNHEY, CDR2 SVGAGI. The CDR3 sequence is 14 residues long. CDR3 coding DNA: TGTGCCAGCAGACCCCAGGCCTCTGGAAACACCATATATTTT. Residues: CASRPQASGNTIYF.

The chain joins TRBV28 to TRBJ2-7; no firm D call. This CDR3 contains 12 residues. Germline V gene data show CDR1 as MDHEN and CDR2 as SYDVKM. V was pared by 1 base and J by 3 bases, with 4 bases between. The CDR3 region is CASSLYSYEQYF. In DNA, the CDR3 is TGTGCCAGCAGTTTATATAGCTACGAGCAGTACTTC.

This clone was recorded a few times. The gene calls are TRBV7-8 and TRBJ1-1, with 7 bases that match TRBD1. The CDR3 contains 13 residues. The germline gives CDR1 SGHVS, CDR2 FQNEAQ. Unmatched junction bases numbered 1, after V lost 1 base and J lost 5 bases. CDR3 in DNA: TGTGCCAGCAGCTTAGAACAGGGGACTGAAGCTTTCTTT. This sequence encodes CASSLEQGTEAFF.

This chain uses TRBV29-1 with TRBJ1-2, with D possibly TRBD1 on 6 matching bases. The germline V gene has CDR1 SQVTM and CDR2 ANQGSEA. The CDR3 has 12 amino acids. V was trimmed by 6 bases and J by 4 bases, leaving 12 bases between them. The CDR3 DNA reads TGCAGCGTGGGCGGACAGATCTATGGCTACACCTTC. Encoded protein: CSVGGQIYGYTF.

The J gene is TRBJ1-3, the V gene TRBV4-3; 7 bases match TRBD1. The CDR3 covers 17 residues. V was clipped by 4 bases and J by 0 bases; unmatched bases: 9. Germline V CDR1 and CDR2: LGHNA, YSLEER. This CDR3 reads CASSLEAGQFSGNTIYF. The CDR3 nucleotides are TGCGCCAGCAGCCTCGAGGCGGGACAGTTCTCTGGAAACACCATATATTTT.

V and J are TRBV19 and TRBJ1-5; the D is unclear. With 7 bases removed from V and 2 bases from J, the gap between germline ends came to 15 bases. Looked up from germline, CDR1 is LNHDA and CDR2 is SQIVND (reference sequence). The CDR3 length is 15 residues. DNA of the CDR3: TGTGCCAGTAAAGTCCCCGGGAGAGGCAATCAGCCCCAGCATTTT. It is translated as CASKVPGRGNQPQHF.

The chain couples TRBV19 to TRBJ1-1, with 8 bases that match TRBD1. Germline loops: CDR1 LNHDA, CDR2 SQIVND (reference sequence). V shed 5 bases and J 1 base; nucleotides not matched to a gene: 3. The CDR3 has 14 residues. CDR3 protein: CASSLGQENTEAFF. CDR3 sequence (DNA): TGTGCCAGTAGTTTGGGACAGGAGAACACTGAAGCTTTCTTT.